What follows is one T cell receptor (beta chain) and its context. Losses at the gene ends were 2 bases for V and 2 bases for J; bases not matched to a gene: 5. CDR3 length: 16 amino acids. The germline gives CDR1 PRHDT, CDR2 FYEKMQ (reference sequence). Original processing notes: Scientists estimated how many nucleated cells there were by amplifying reference gene primers. Profiling relied on immunoSEQ multiplex PCR, and the TCRdb table lists in-frame clones only, not all of them. The D gene and trimming were derived from the DNA, and the V and J assignments and clone size from that table. The profile shows roughly 200,000 clones, roughly 83% of them singletons. This entry comes from a study of blood T cell repertoires in COVID-19.

The chain recombines TRBV13 with TRBJ2-5; 10 bases match TRBD2. The sample comprised peripheral blood. This TCR was recovered from a man aged 40-49 years with acute or convalescent COVID-19. The CDR3 DNA reads as TGTGCCAGCAGCTTAAGGGTAGCGGGAGGTCAAGAGACCCAGTACTTC. It specifies CASSLRVAGGQETQYF.